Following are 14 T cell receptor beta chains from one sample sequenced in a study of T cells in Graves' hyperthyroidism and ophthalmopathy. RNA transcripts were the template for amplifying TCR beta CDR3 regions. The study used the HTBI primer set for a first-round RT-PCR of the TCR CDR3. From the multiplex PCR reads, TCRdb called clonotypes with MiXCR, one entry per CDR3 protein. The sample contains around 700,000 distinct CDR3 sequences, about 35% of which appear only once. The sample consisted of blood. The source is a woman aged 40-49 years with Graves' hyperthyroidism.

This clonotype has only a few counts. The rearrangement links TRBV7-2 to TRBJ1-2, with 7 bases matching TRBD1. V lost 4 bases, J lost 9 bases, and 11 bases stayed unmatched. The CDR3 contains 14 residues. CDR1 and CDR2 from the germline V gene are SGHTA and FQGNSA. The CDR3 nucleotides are TGTGCCAGCAGCTCGCCGGGACAGTGGTCGCGCTACACCTTC. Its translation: CASSSPGQWSRYTF.

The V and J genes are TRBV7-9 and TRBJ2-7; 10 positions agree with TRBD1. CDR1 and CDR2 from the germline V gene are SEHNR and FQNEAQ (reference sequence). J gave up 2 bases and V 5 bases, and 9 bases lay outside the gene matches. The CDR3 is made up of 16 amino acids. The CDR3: CASSPLDRGDPYEQYF. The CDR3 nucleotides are TGTGCCAGCAGCCCCCTGGACAGGGGGGACCCCTACGAGCAGTACTTC. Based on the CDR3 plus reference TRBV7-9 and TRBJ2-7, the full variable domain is DTGVSQNPRHKITKRGQNVTFRCDPISEHNRLYWYRQTLGQGPEFLTYFQNEAQLEKSRLLSDRFSAERPKGSFSTLEIQRTEQGDSAMYLCASSPLDRGDPYEQYFGPGTRLTVT.

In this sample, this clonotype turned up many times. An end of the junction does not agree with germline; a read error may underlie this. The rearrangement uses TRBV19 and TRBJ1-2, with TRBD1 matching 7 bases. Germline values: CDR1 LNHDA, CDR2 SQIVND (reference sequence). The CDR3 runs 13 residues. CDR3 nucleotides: TGTGCCAGTAGTACCACAATGACGACAGGGCCTGTTTTC. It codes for CASSTTMTTGPVF. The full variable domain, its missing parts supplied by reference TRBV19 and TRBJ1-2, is DGGITQSPKYLFRKEGQNVTLSCEQNLNHDAMYWYRQDPGQGLRLIYYSQIVNDFQKGDIAEGYSVSREKKESFPLTVTSAQKNPTAFYLCASSTTMTTGPVFGSGTRLTVV.

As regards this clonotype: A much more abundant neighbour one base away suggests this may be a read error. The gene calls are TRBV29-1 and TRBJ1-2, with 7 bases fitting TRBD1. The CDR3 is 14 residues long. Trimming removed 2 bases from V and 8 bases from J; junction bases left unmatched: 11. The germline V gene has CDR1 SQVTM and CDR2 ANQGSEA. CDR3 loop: CSVELVQGVFGYTF. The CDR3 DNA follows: TGCAGCGTTGAATTGGTGCAGGGGGTTTTCGGCTACACCTTC.

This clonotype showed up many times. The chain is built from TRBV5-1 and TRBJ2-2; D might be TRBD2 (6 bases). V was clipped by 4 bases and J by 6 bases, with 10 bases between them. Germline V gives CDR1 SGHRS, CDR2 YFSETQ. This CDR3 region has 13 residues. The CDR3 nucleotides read TGCGCCAGCAGCCTCCCTAGCGCCGGGGAGCTGTTTTTT. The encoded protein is CASSLPSAGELFF. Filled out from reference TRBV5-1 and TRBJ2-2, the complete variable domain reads KAGVTQTPRYLIKTRGQQVTLSCSPISGHRSVSWYQQTPGQGLQFLFEYFSETQRNKGNFPGRFSGRQFSNSRSEMNVSTLELGDSALYLCASSLPSAGELFFGEGSRLTVL.

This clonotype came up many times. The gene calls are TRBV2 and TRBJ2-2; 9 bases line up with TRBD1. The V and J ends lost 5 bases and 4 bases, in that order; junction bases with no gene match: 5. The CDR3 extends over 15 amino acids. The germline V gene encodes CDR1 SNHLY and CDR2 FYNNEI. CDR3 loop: CASSTGGAGTGELFF. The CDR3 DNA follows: TGTGCCAGCAGTACAGGGGGCGCGGGCACCGGGGAGCTGTTTTTT.

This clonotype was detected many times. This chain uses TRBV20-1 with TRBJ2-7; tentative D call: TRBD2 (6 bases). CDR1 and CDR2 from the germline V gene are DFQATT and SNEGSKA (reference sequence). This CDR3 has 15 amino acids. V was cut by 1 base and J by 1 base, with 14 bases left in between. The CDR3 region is CSARVAGLESYEQYF. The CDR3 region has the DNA TGCAGTGCTAGAGTTGCGGGACTGGAATCCTACGAGCAGTACTTC.

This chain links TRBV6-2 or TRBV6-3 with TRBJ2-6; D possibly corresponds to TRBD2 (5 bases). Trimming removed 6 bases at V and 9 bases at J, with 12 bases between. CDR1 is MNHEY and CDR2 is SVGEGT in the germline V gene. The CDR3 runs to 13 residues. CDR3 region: CASRSPAGNVLTF. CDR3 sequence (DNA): TGTGCCAGCAGAAGTCCGGCGGGCAACGTCCTGACTTTC.

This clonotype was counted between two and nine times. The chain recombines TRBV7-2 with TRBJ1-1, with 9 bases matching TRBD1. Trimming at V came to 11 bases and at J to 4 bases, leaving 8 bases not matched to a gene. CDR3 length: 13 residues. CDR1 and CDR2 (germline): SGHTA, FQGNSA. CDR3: CAGATGGFTEAFF. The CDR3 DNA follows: TGTGCCGGCGCGACAGGGGGATTCACTGAAGCTTTCTTT.

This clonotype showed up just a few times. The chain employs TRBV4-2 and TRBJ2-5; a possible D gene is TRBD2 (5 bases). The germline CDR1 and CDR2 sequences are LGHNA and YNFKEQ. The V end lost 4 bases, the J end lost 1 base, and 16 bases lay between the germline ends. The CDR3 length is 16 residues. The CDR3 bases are TGTGCCAGCAGCCGGGTGGCGGAGGAGGTCCAAGAGACCCAGTACTTC. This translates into CASSRVAEEVQETQYF.

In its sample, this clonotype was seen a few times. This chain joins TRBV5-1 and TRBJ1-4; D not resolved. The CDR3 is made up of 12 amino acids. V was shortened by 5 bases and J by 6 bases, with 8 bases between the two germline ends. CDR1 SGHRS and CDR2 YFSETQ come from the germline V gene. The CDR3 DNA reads TGCGCCAGCAGGTTATTGGATGAAAAACTGTTTTTT. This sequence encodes CASRLLDEKLFF. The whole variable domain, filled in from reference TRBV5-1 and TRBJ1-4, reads KAGVTQTPRYLIKTRGQQVTLSCSPISGHRSVSWYQQTPGQGLQFLFEYFSETQRNKGNFPGRFSGRQFSNSRSEMNVSTLELGDSALYLCASRLLDEKLFFGSGTQLSVL.

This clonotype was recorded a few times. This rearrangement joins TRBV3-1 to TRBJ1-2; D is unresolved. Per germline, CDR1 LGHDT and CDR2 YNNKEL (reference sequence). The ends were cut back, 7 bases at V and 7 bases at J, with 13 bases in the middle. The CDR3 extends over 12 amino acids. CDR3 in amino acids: CASNSRGGGYTF. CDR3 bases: TGTGCCAGCAACTCACGGGGTGGTGGCTACACCTTC.

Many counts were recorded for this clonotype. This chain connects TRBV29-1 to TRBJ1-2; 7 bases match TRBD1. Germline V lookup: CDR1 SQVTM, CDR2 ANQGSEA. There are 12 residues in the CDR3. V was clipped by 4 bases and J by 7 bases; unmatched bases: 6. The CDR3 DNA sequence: TGCAGCGTTGTGGCAGGGGGGCTTGGCTACACCTTC. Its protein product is CSVVAGGLGYTF. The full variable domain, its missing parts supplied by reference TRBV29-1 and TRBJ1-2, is SAVISQKPSRDICQRGTSLTIQCQVDSQVTMMFWYRQQPGQSLTLIATANQGSEATYESGFVIDKFPISRPNLTFSTLTVSNMSPEDSSIYLCSVVAGGLGYTFGSGTRLTVV.

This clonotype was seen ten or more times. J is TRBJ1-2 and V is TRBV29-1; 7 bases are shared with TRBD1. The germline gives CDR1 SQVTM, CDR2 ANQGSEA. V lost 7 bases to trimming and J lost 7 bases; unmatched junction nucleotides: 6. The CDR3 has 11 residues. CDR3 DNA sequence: TGCAGCGGAGACAGGGTCTCTGGCTACACCTTC. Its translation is CSGDRVSGYTF.